This T cell receptor (beta chain) was identified in a study of T cells in Graves' hyperthyroidism and ophthalmopathy. Study in general: Any treatment followed the collection of peripheral blood at initial diagnosis.

The CDR3 has 15 residues. Germline assignment: CDR1 KGHSH and CDR2 LQKENI. V was shortened by 6 bases and J by 2 bases, with 15 bases between the two germline ends. General study results and limits: A model using 13 V-J features told ophthalmopathy apart from stable hyperthyroidism.

This clonotype was recorded at least ten times. The antigen remains unidentified. The source material, RNA transcripts, was used to amplify TCR beta CDR3 regions. The study used the HTBI primer set for a first-round RT-PCR of the TCR CDR3. TCRdb passed the multiplex PCR reads through MiXCR, listing each CDR3 protein once. The sample includes hundreds of thousands of distinct CDR3 sequences, approximately 15% of them seen just once. Sequencing used blood. The chain combines TRBV18 with TRBJ2-3; D may be TRBD1 (5 bases). This clonotype originated in a woman aged 18-29 years with Graves' hyperthyroidism. The CDR3 reads CASSLGHGYTDTQYF. The CDR3 DNA follows: TGTGCCAGCTCTCTAGGACACGGCTACACAGATACGCAGTATTTT.